This note documents a single T cell receptor (beta chain) sequence. The sample comes from a study of blood T cell repertoires in COVID-19. Turning to the study itself: PBMCs, B-cell-depleted T cells, or T cells were the source of the cDNA or gDNA that made up the material.

This CDR3 is built from 16 residues. The germline V gene encodes CDR1 LGHDT and CDR2 YNNKEL (reference sequence). With 1 base removed from V and 0 bases from J, the gap between germline ends came to 10 bases. Original handling: Estimates of nucleated cell counts were drawn from the amplification of reference gene primers. The table came from immunoSEQ multiplex PCR; TCRdb's copy has only in-frame clones and leaves some out. The V and J calls and clone size are taken from that table; D and trimming were inferred from the DNA. In the table there are tens of thousands of clones, roughly 84% of which are singletons.

Sample: peripheral blood. The chain employs TRBV3-1 (or the pseudogene TRBV3-2) and TRBJ1-3; D not certain. The TCR originated in a woman aged 60 to 75 with acute or convalescent COVID-19. CDR3 protein: CASSQGRAGSGNTIYF. CDR3 nucleotides: TGTGCCAGCAGCCAAGGGAGGGCGGGCTCTGGAAACACCATATATTTT.